The T cell receptor beta chain described here comes from a study of Graves' ophthalmopathy and Graves' hyperthyroidism. The study amplified TCR beta CDR3 regions using RNA transcripts. An opening RT-PCR round employed HTBI primers and preceded a second-round multiplex PCR. Via MiXCR, TCRdb re-called the multiplex PCR reads, giving one row per CDR3 protein. The table shows just over 600,000 distinct CDR3 sequences, with around a fifth occurring only once. Germline-derived CDR1 and CDR2 are SGHRS and YFSETQ. Germline trimming cut 0 bases from V and 5 bases from J; bases unmatched to any gene: 9. The CDR3 loop spans 16 amino acids. This clonotype occurred a few times.

The chain carries TRBV5-1 and TRBJ1-1; 8 bases agree with TRBD1. Specimen: peripheral blood. This TCR derives from a woman aged 18-29 years with stable Graves' hyperthyroidism. Some clones in this sample may be carry-over from other donors' samples. The CDR3 reads CASSLAGGFLGTEAFF. The CDR3 nucleotides are TGCGCCAGCAGCTTGGCAGGGGGCTTTCTAGGGACTGAAGCTTTCTTT. The full variable domain, its missing parts supplied by reference TRBV5-1 and TRBJ1-1, is KAGVTQTPRYLIKTRGQQVTLSCSPISGHRSVSWYQQTPGQGLQFLFEYFSETQRNKGNFPGRFSGRQFSNSRSEMNVSTLELGDSALYLCASSLAGGFLGTEAFFGQGTRLTVV.